These 29 T cell receptor beta chains originate from one sample sequenced in a study of blood T cells in healthy people across ages. Through a sample-barcoded 5' primer and a J-beta primer mix, a second PCR was run for about 6 to 11 cycles. TCRdb redid the calling of the 5' RACE reads with MiXCR, one entry per CDR3 protein. The sample consists of approximately 1.5 million distinct CDR3 sequences, about 45% of them appearing once. Material for sequencing was blood. Source of these receptors: a woman aged 18-29 years in good health.

This sequence joins TRBV3-1 and TRBJ1-1, with D possibly matching TRBD1 (5 bases). The CDR3 contains 17 residues. Germline V gene lookup returns CDR1 LGHDT and CDR2 YNNKEL (reference sequence). V was clipped by 1 base and J by 1 base, with 16 bases between them. Here the CDR3 reads CASSQGGLFIENTEAFF. The CDR3 DNA follows: TGTGCCAGCAGCCAAGGGGGACTTTTCATCGAGAACACTGAAGCTTTCTTT. The full variable domain, its missing parts supplied by reference TRBV3-1 and TRBJ1-1, is DTAVSQTPKYLVTQMGNDKSIKCEQNLGHDTMYWYKQDSKKFLKIMFSYNNKELIINETVPNRFSPKSPDKAHLNLHINSLELGDSAVYFCASSQGGLFIENTEAFFGQGTRLTVV.

This clonotype was seen repeatedly, ten times or more. The V gene is TRBV29-1, the J gene TRBJ2-1, with 8 bases matching TRBD2. The trim removed 4 bases at V and 3 bases at J, leaving 8 bases unmatched. Germline V lookup: CDR1 SQVTM, CDR2 ANQGSEA. This CDR3 contains 15 residues. The CDR3 region is CSVGTSLMGYNEQFF. For the CDR3, the DNA is TGCAGCGTTGGGACTAGCCTAATGGGCTACAATGAGCAGTTCTTC.

The chain couples TRBV7-2 to TRBJ2-3; weak D call: TRBD2 (6 bases). The CDR3 runs to 17 residues. Germline V CDR1 and CDR2: SGHTA, FQGNSA. V lost 5 bases, J lost 1 base, and 19 bases lay in between. In DNA, the CDR3 is TGTGCCAGCAGCCTCTTCGGTAGGGGACTTGGCACAGATACGCAGTATTTT. Protein: CASSLFGRGLGTDTQYF.

This clonotype was detected once. The chain employs TRBV24-1 and TRBJ1-5; D is possibly TRBD1 (6 bases). Between the trimmed V and J ends, which lost 3 bases and 5 bases, there was a span of 10 bases. CDR3 size: 14 residues. Per germline, CDR1 KGHDR and CDR2 SFDVKD. CDR3 protein: CATSDNTGYQPQHF. CDR3 coding DNA: TGTGCCACCAGTGATAATACAGGGTATCAGCCCCAGCATTTT.

The CDR3 here is CASSLGIGFGQFF. CDR3 coding DNA: TGTGCCAGCAGCTTAGGGATAGGGTTCGGTCAGTTCTTC. The chain recombines TRBV13 with TRBJ2-1; D unclear. The CDR3 runs 13 residues. The V end lost 0 bases, the J end lost 13 bases, and 13 bases lay between the germline ends. Germline V gene sequence: CDR1 PRHDT, CDR2 FYEKMQ (reference sequence).

The rearrangement uses TRBV28 and TRBJ2-2; 7 bases are a match to TRBD1. The V gene's germline CDR1 is MDHEN and CDR2 SYDVKM. V was clipped by 7 bases and J by 0 bases; unmatched bases: 5. This CDR3 is built from 15 residues. CDR3 in DNA: TGTGCCAGCACCGAAGGGACAGCGAACACCGGGGAGCTGTTTTTT. Residues: CASTEGTANTGELFF.

This rearrangement joins TRBV7-2 to TRBJ2-4; D may be TRBD1 or TRBD2 (5 bases each). Per the germline V gene, CDR1 is SGHTA and CDR2 is FQGNSA. This CDR3 is 14 amino acids long. Trimming shortened V by 5 bases and J by 8 bases, and 16 bases separated the two germline ends. The CDR3 DNA follows: TGTGCCAGCAGCCCCTCCCGGGGCTGGGACATTCAGTACTTC. Translating it yields CASSPSRGWDIQYF.

The chain employs TRBV20-1 and TRBJ2-1; D perhaps matches TRBD2 (5 bases). The germline CDR1 and CDR2 sequences are DFQATT and SNEGSKA (reference sequence). The V end lost 5 bases, the J end lost 11 bases, and 10 bases lay between the germline ends. There are 10 residues in the CDR3. For the CDR3, the DNA is TGCAGTGCTGGAGGTCTCAAGCAGTTCTTC. Protein sequence: CSAGGLKQFF.

The sample holds a few counts of this clonotype. The chain links TRBV20-1 to TRBJ2-6; weak D call: TRBD1 (5 bases). Per the germline V gene, CDR1 is DFQATT and CDR2 is SNEGSKA (reference sequence). V gave up 0 bases and J gave up 0 bases, with 6 bases separating them. The CDR3 spans 15 residues. The CDR3 sequence is CSARDRGSGANVLTF. As DNA, the CDR3 is TGCAGTGCTAGAGATAGGGGCTCTGGGGCCAACGTCCTGACTTTC.

V usage is TRBV5-1 and J usage is TRBJ2-2, with 8 bases fitting TRBD1. The length of the CDR3 is 18 residues. Unmatched junction bases numbered 13, after V lost 5 bases and J lost 1 base. The germline V gene has CDR1 SGHRS and CDR2 YFSETQ. This CDR3 is CASSSGTGLTLNTGELFF. For the CDR3, the DNA is TGCGCCAGCAGTTCCGGGACAGGACTAACCTTGAACACCGGGGAGCTGTTTTTT.

As regards this clonotype: One junction end does not reproduce the germline sequence, and a read error may be involved. The chain employs TRBV7-9 and TRBJ2-1; D assignment may be TRBD1 or TRBD2 (5 bases each). CDR1 and CDR2 from the germline V gene are SEHNR and FQNEAQ (reference sequence). This CDR3 has 16 amino acids. The chain's CDR3 is CTSSLGVRGFYNEQFF. In nucleotides, the CDR3 is TGTACCAGCAGCTTAGGAGTCCGGGGCTTCTACAATGAGCAGTTCTTC.

This clonotype was counted a few times. This rearrangement joins TRBV25-1 to TRBJ1-2; weak D call: TRBD1 (5 bases). CDR1 and CDR2 from the germline V gene are MGHDK and SYGVNS. The CDR3 has 15 amino acids. Deletions cut 5 bases from V and 5 bases from J, with 18 bases between. The CDR3 sequence is CASSNGGPHGYGYTF. The CDR3 nucleotides are TGTGCCAGCAGTAACGGGGGACCGCATGGTTATGGCTACACCTTC.

This clonotype showed up many times. An end of the junction does not agree with germline; a read error may underlie this. This sequence joins TRBV11-2 and TRBJ2-5; D possibly matches TRBD1 or TRBD2 (6 bases each). Germline V gives CDR1 SGHAT, CDR2 FQNNGV. The CDR3 length is 14 residues. CDR3 DNA sequence: TGTGCCAGCAGTTTAGTACAGGGAGGAGAGACCCAGTACTTC. It encodes CASSLVQGGETQYF.

In nucleotides, the CDR3 is TGTGCCAGTAAGGACTCCTCTAACTATGGCTACACCTTC. This encodes CASKDSSNYGYTF. The chain joins TRBV19 to TRBJ1-2; no clear D gene. This CDR3 contains 13 residues. Germline CDR1 reads LNHDA; CDR2 reads SQIVND (reference sequence). The V gene lost 7 bases and the J gene lost 0 bases, with 9 bases spanning the gap.

The chain uses TRBV6-2 or TRBV6-3 and TRBJ2-1, with 13 bases fitting TRBD2. The CDR3 length is 16 residues. Germline assignment: CDR1 MNHEY and CDR2 SVGEGT. The V and J ends lost 6 bases and 6 bases, in that order; junction bases with no gene match: 8. The CDR3: CASREGLAGISNEQFF. The CDR3, as DNA: TGTGCCAGCAGGGAGGGACTAGCGGGGATATCCAATGAGCAGTTCTTC.

This chain joins TRBV12-3 or TRBV12-4 and TRBJ2-4; D possibly uses TRBD1 or TRBD2 (5 bases each). V shed 5 bases and J shed 13 bases, with 18 bases lying between them. The CDR3 is 13 amino acids. CDR3: CASSVSGAGEQYF. The CDR3 bases are TGTGCCAGCAGTGTATCCGGGGCCGGGGAGCAGTACTTC.

This clonotype has more than one count but fewer than ten. The chain combines TRBV7-6 with TRBJ2-2, with TRBD1 matching over 7 bases. This CDR3 region has 15 residues. Germline assignment: CDR1 SGHVS and CDR2 FNYEAQ. V shed 4 bases and J 1 base; nucleotides not matched to a gene: 3. The chain's CDR3 is CASSSGTVNTGELFF. For the CDR3, the DNA is TGTGCCAGCAGCTCCGGGACAGTGAACACCGGGGAGCTGTTTTTT.

The chain joins TRBV11-2 to TRBJ2-3; 12 bases line up with TRBD2. Unmatched junction bases numbered 7, after V lost 4 bases and J lost 5 bases. The length of the CDR3 is 16 residues. The germline V gene encodes CDR1 SGHAT and CDR2 FQNNGV. CDR3 sequence reads: CASSSLAGGPRDTQYF. For the CDR3, the DNA is TGTGCCAGCAGCTCCCTAGCGGGGGGGCCCAGAGATACGCAGTATTTT.

This clonotype showed up just a few times. V gene TRBV28 combines with J gene TRBJ2-1; D possibly corresponds to TRBD2 (6 bases). Trimming cost V 3 bases and J 5 bases, with 20 bases left between them. From germline, CDR1 is MDHEN and CDR2 SYDVKM. The CDR3 runs to 17 residues. The CDR3 DNA reads as TGTGCCAGCAGTTTCGGGCTGTCGGGACTCGGAAACAATGAGCAGTTCTTC. It specifies CASSFGLSGLGNNEQFF.

This clonotype has more than one count but fewer than ten. V is TRBV9 and J is TRBJ1-1; D is possibly TRBD1 (5 bases). CDR1 and CDR2 (germline): SGDLS, YYNGEE. CDR3 length: 13 amino acids. V was shortened by 3 bases and J by 3 bases, with 9 bases between the two germline ends. CDR3 protein: CASSEQGHTEAFF. CDR3 coding DNA: TGTGCCAGCAGCGAGCAGGGCCACACTGAAGCTTTCTTT. The complete variable domain, with remaining parts taken from reference TRBV9 and TRBJ1-1, reads DSGVTQTPKHLITATGQRVTLRCSPRSGDLSVYWYQQSLDQGLQFLIQYYNGEERAKGNILERFSAQQFPDLHSELNLSSLELGDSALYFCASSEQGHTEAFFGQGTRLTVV.

The chain links TRBV29-1 to TRBJ2-3, with D perhaps matching TRBD1 or TRBD2 (5 bases each). Trimming took off 4 bases at V and 8 bases at J, with 16 bases between the two ends. The germline gives CDR1 SQVTM, CDR2 ANQGSEA. The CDR3 consists of 13 residues. The CDR3 nucleotides are TGCAGCGTTGGACAGCGCCGCGGAGGTACGCAGTATTTT. It codes for CSVGQRRGGTQYF.

The chain employs TRBV4-3 and TRBJ1-6; D might be TRBD1 (5 bases). The CDR3 runs to 18 residues. Germline V gene data show CDR1 as LGHNA and CDR2 as YSLEER. With 2 bases removed from V and 3 bases from J, the gap between germline ends came to 17 bases. The CDR3 reads CASSQSVNRDGYNSPLHF. The CDR3 nucleotides read TGCGCCAGCAGCCAAAGCGTAAACCGGGACGGCTATAATTCACCCCTCCACTTT.

The table lists this clonotype with many counts. This rearrangement joins TRBV2 to TRBJ2-3, with D perhaps being TRBD1 or TRBD2 (5 bases each). The CDR3 has 15 amino acids. CDR1 and CDR2 from the germline V gene are SNHLY and FYNNEI. Trimming removed 2 bases at V and 0 bases at J, with 9 bases between. The CDR3 region has the DNA TGTGCCAGCAGTGAATTTTGGGGGAGCACAGATACGCAGTATTTT. Protein sequence: CASSEFWGSTDTQYF.

A few counts support this clonotype. This chain joins TRBV24-1 and TRBJ2-1, with 9 positions matching TRBD1. J gave up 9 bases and V 4 bases, and 6 bases lay outside the gene matches. This CDR3 contains 14 residues. Germline values: CDR1 KGHDR, CDR2 SFDVKD. For the CDR3, the DNA is TGTGCCACCAGTGAGAGGACAGGGGCTACTGAGCAGTTCTTC. Translated, it gives CATSERTGATEQFF.

In its sample, this clonotype was seen a few times. V and J are TRBV28 and TRBJ1-2; D might be TRBD1 (6 bases). Looked up from germline, CDR1 is MDHEN and CDR2 is SYDVKM. This CDR3 is 16 amino acids long. Trimming shortened V by 5 bases and J by 4 bases, and 20 bases separated the two germline ends. The CDR3 here is CASSLTQGTEGYGYTF. The DNA of the CDR3 is TGTGCCAGCAGTCTCACCCAGGGGACTGAGGGCTATGGCTACACCTTC.

The gene calls are TRBV9 and TRBJ2-4, with 13 bases lining up with TRBD2. This CDR3 contains 17 residues. Trimming removed 4 bases from V and 13 bases from J; junction bases left unmatched: 17. Per germline, CDR1 SGDLS and CDR2 YYNGEE. CDR3 residues: CASSPHTRTSGGKGQYF. The CDR3 DNA reads TGTGCCAGCAGCCCACACACCCGGACTAGCGGGGGCAAGGGGCAGTACTTC.

The chain joins TRBV5-5 to TRBJ2-3, with TRBD2 as a possible D gene (6 bases). Trimming removed 7 bases from V and 6 bases from J, with 15 bases in between. The germline CDR1 and CDR2 sequences are SGHKS and YYEKEE (reference sequence). The CDR3 consists of 13 residues. CDR3 DNA sequence: TGTGCCAGCTGGGACCTGGGGACTGATACGCAGTATTTT. The encoded protein is CASWDLGTDTQYF. The full variable domain, with the rest looked up from reference TRBV5-5 and TRBJ2-3, is DAGVTQSPTHLIKTRGQQVTLRCSPISGHKSVSWYQQVLGQGPQFIFQYYEKEERGRGNFPDRFSARQFPNYSSELNVNALLLGDSALYLCASWDLGTDTQYFGPGTRLTVL.

The chain carries TRBV15 and TRBJ1-2, with D maybe TRBD1 (6 bases). Germline V CDR1 and CDR2: LNHNV, YYDKDF (reference sequence). V was clipped by 0 bases and J by 5 bases, with 10 bases between them. The CDR3 spans 14 residues. For the CDR3, the DNA is TGTGCCACCAGCAGAGAAGGGGGACCTTATGGCTACACCTTC. Its protein product is CATSREGGPYGYTF.

About this clonotype itself: The junction departs from germline at one end; a sequencing error may be responsible. V and J are TRBV20-1 and TRBJ2-5, with 11 nucleotides matching TRBD2. The CDR3 consists of 15 residues. Per the germline V gene, CDR1 is DFQATT and CDR2 is SNEGSKA (reference sequence). The DNA for the CDR3 is TGCAGTGCCGACCTACTAGCGGGGGCTCAAGGGACCCAGTACTTC. Amino acids: CSADLLAGAQGTQYF.